The 17 T cell receptor beta chains given below trace back to one sample, sequenced in a study of shared clonotypes between healthy human individuals. Clones were sequenced by immunoSEQ multiplex PCR, and TCRdb holds only the in-frame ones, with some missing. The table records 2 million to 3 million clones, 93% of them present only once. The sequenced material came from naive CD4+ T cells from PBMCs. The subset: CD45RA+ positively selected. These receptors all stem from a man aged 18-30 years in good health. Some clones in this sample may be carry-over from other donors' samples.

This clone was counted once. The chain couples TRBV5-8 to TRBJ2-3; 7 bases agree with TRBD1. V was pared by 4 bases and J by 4 bases, with 6 bases of the junction left unmatched. This CDR3 spans 14 amino acids. Germline V gene lookup returns CDR1 SGHTS and CDR2 YDEGEE. The DNA for the CDR3 is TGTGCCAGCAGCAATCGACAGGGAGCAGATACGCAGTATTTT. This gives the protein CASSNRQGADTQYF.

This chain links TRBV7-2 with TRBJ2-3; tentatively, D is TRBD1 or TRBD2 (5 bases each). Trimming pared 5 bases from V and 4 bases from J, leaving 13 bases between. This CDR3 spans 14 amino acids. Germline values: CDR1 SGHTA, CDR2 FQGNSA. CDR3 in DNA: TGTGCCAGCAGCAAGGGACCTGGGGCAGATACGCAGTATTTT. As protein: CASSKGPGADTQYF.

The chain has TRBV27 and TRBJ2-1; 14 positions match TRBD2. CDR1 is MNHEY, CDR2 SMNVEV, per germline (reference sequence). This CDR3 is 17 amino acids long. With 5 bases clipped from V and 0 bases from J, the junction kept 3 bases outside the gene matches. DNA of the CDR3: TGTGCCAGCAGTCAAGGACTAGCGGGGGGCTCCTACAATGAGCAGTTCTTC. It codes for CASSQGLAGGSYNEQFF.

This sequence joins TRBV28 and TRBJ2-7; 10 positions match TRBD1. This CDR3 comprises 15 residues. Germline CDR1 and CDR2: MDHEN and SYDVKM. Trimming removed 7 bases from V and 3 bases from J; junction bases left unmatched: 9. The CDR3 loop is CASTLFWTGGYEQYF. The CDR3 nucleotides read TGTGCCAGCACCCTATTCTGGACAGGGGGCTACGAGCAGTACTTC.

The rearrangement links TRBV2 to TRBJ2-5; no clear D gene. V was shortened by 10 bases and J by 2 bases, with 17 bases between the two germline ends. Germline V gene lookup returns CDR1 SNHLY and CDR2 FYNNEI. The CDR3 spans 14 residues. CDR3 coding DNA: TGTGCCACCAGGTCGGAGAGCCTACAAGAGACCCAGTACTTC. Translated: CATRSESLQETQYF.

The rearrangement links TRBV5-4 to TRBJ2-4; unclear D gene. The CDR3 totals 14 residues. Germline assignment: CDR1 SGHNT and CDR2 YYREEE (reference sequence). V was shortened by 4 bases and J by 5 bases, with 13 bases between the two germline ends. The CDR3 sequence is CASSPLDQENIQYF. In DNA, the CDR3 is TGTGCCAGCAGCCCCCTGGACCAAGAAAACATTCAGTACTTC.

In its sample, this clone was seen once. The rearrangement uses TRBV28 and TRBJ1-1; a possible D gene is TRBD1 (6 bases). Germline values: CDR1 MDHEN, CDR2 SYDVKM. Trimming left V 5 bases short and J 7 bases short, with 20 bases between. There are 15 residues in the CDR3. CDR3 nucleotide sequence: TGTGCCAGCAGTCGAGCCGGGACATTGGAAGGTGAAGCTTTCTTT. It translates to CASSRAGTLEGEAFF. Complete variable domain (other parts from reference TRBV28 and TRBJ1-1): DVKVTQSSRYLVKRTGEKVFLECVQDMDHENMFWYRQDPGLGLRLIYFSYDVKMKEKGDIPEGYSVSREKKERFSLILESASTNQTSMYLCASSRAGTLEGEAFFGQGTRLTVV.

The chain combines TRBV5-5 with TRBJ1-1, with D possibly being TRBD1 (5 bases). This CDR3 region has 14 residues. Germline loops: CDR1 SGHKS, CDR2 YYEKEE (reference sequence). V was trimmed by 5 bases and J by 3 bases, leaving 14 bases between them. The CDR3, as DNA: TGTGCCAGCAGTCAAGGCAGGGTTCACACTGAAGCTTTCTTT. This encodes CASSQGRVHTEAFF.

Here the CDR3 reads CASTNSGNTIYF. The CDR3 coding sequence is TGTGCCAGCACCAACTCTGGAAACACCATATATTTT. The V call is TRBV28, the J call TRBJ1-3; D unresolved. This CDR3 has 12 amino acids. The V and J ends lost 7 bases and 0 bases respectively, with 4 bases between them. The germline CDR1 and CDR2 sequences are MDHEN and SYDVKM.

The chain has TRBV2 and TRBJ1-1; D remains ambiguous. The CDR3 is made up of 14 amino acids. The germline CDR1 and CDR2 sequences are SNHLY and FYNNEI. Trimming shortened V by 5 bases and J by 0 bases, and 10 bases separated the two germline ends. This chain's CDR3 is CASSPQSLNTEAFF. The CDR3 nucleotides are TGTGCCAGCAGTCCACAATCGTTGAACACTGAAGCTTTCTTT.

The rearrangement uses TRBV29-1 and TRBJ2-5; the match to TRBD1 covers 10 bases. The CDR3 loop spans 13 amino acids. V trimming: 6 bases; J trimming: 5 bases; junction bases outside the gene matches: 6. Germline CDR1 reads SQVTM; CDR2 reads ANQGSEA. The CDR3 protein is CSVETGGAETQYF. The CDR3 region has the DNA TGCAGCGTCGAGACAGGGGGCGCGGAGACCCAGTACTTC.

CDR3 coding DNA: TGTGCCAGCAGTTTCGAGTGGGGCGGAGCAGAGACCCAGTACTTC. Its translation is CASSFEWGGAETQYF. The chain joins TRBV11-2 to TRBJ2-5; possibly TRBD1 for D (5 bases). In germline, CDR1 is SGHAT, CDR2 FQNNGV. The CDR3 totals 15 residues. Trimming shortened V by 6 bases and J by 4 bases, and 18 bases separated the two germline ends.

For this clone: The same CDR3 arises from other DNA sequences in this sample as well. This chain links TRBV29-1 with TRBJ2-5; D tentatively fits TRBD1 or TRBD2 (6 bases each). Trimming cost V 4 bases and J 5 bases, with 11 bases left between them. Germline V gives CDR1 SQVTM, CDR2 ANQGSEA. The CDR3 has 12 amino acids. CDR3 in amino acids: CSVVGGSETQYF. The CDR3 nucleotides read TGCAGCGTTGTCGGGGGCTCTGAGACCCAGTACTTC.

V and J are TRBV11-2 and TRBJ2-3, with a weak D call TRBD1 (6 bases). The germline V gene has CDR1 SGHAT and CDR2 FQNNGV. V lost 5 bases and J 0 bases, leaving 12 bases between the germline ends. CDR3 size: 15 residues. CDR3 DNA sequence: TGTGCCAGCAGCCCAACAACAGGGAGCACAGATACGCAGTATTTT. Its protein is CASSPTTGSTDTQYF.

The genes are TRBV5-4 and TRBJ1-2, with a possible D match to TRBD1 (6 bases). Germline CDR1 is SGHNT and CDR2 is YYREEE (reference sequence). This CDR3 region has 16 residues. Deletions cut 0 bases from V and 2 bases from J, with 14 bases between. CDR3: CASSLGGQLANYGYTF. The CDR3 DNA reads as TGTGCCAGCAGCTTGGGGGGGCAGTTGGCCAACTATGGCTACACCTTC.

About this clone itself: Other DNA sequences in this sample translate to the same CDR3. This sequence joins TRBV18 and TRBJ2-7; D ambiguous. This CDR3 is 13 amino acids long. Germline V lookup: CDR1 KGHSH, CDR2 LQKENI. Trimming took off 0 bases at V and 1 base at J, with 4 bases between the two ends. The CDR3 reads CASSPPGSYEQYF. The CDR3 DNA follows: TGTGCCAGCTCACCACCAGGTTCCTACGAGCAGTACTTC. Full variable domain (outside the CDR3, taken from reference TRBV18 and TRBJ2-7): NAGVMQNPRHLVRRRGQEARLRCSPMKGHSHVYWYRQLPEEGLKFMVYLQKENIIDESGMPKERFSAEFPKEGPSILRIQQVVRGDSAAYFCASSPPGSYEQYFGPGTRLTVT.

V and J are TRBV13 and TRBJ2-1; no clear D gene. The V and J ends lost 5 bases and 4 bases respectively, with 18 bases between them. The CDR3 spans 16 residues. Germline assignment: CDR1 PRHDT and CDR2 FYEKMQ (reference sequence). CDR3 coding DNA: TGTGCCAGCAGCATGGGCGTTCGCGCCCTTTACAATGAGCAGTTCTTC. Translated, it gives CASSMGVRALYNEQFF.